The source of this T cell receptor (beta chain) is a study of shared clonotypes between healthy human individuals. This CDR3 is 12 amino acids long. Germline V gene data show CDR1 as MNHEY and CDR2 as SMNVEV (reference sequence). Trimming pared 6 bases from V and 5 bases from J, leaving 11 bases between. Whole-study results and caveats: Clonotype sharing among donors was expected to depend on sequencing depth. Non-shared clonotypes displayed generation probabilities falling below those of clonotypes present in all four donors.

This clone showed up just a few times. Its matching antigen is unknown. Sorted-subset replicate PCRs used about 0.2 ug DNA, some 31,000 T cell genomes. The authors' processing: Junction-only immunoSEQ data arrived without quality scores, meaning filtering differed. The method was immunoSEQ multiplex PCR; TCRdb's version includes in-frame clones alone and lacks a portion of them. From that table come the V and J calls and clone size; the DNA was used to work out D and trimming. The repertoire holds about 92,000 clones, with approximately 63% as singletons. Sequenced material: memory CD8+ T cells sorted from blood. Subset: CD45RO+ cells pooled with CCR7-negative TemRA cells. This receptor was identified in a man younger than 45 in good health. The chain recombines TRBV27 with TRBJ2-7, with a weak D call TRBD1 (5 bases). The DNA of the CDR3 is TGTGCCAGCAGACACCCAGGGAACGAGCAGTACTTC. It is translated as CASRHPGNEQYF.